These 14 T cell receptor beta chains were all obtained from the same sample, sequenced in a study of shared clonotypes between healthy human individuals. Method: immunoSEQ multiplex PCR; TCRdb's copy keeps in-frame clones and lacks some. The sample yields some 2,500,000 clones, roughly 93% seen once. Sequencing used naive CD4+ T cells from PBMCs. Subset meaning: CD45RA+ positively selected. Receptors were obtained from a man aged 18 to 30 in good health. Some clones in this sample may be carry-over from other donors' samples.

This clone was seen only once. The J gene is TRBJ1-5, the V gene TRBV28; TRBD1 agrees at 10 bases. Losses at the gene ends were 6 bases for V and 5 bases for J; bases not matched to a gene: 13. The CDR3 runs to 17 residues. The germline V gene encodes CDR1 MDHEN and CDR2 SYDVKM. The DNA of the CDR3 is TGTGCCAGCAGAAGAACTCCGGGACAGGGGAAGGATCAGCCCCAGCATTTT. Amino acids: CASRRTPGQGKDQPQHF. The full variable domain, with the rest looked up from reference TRBV28 and TRBJ1-5, is DVKVTQSSRYLVKRTGEKVFLECVQDMDHENMFWYRQDPGLGLRLIYFSYDVKMKEKGDIPEGYSVSREKKERFSLILESASTNQTSMYLCASRRTPGQGKDQPQHFGDGTRLSIL.

This chain uses TRBV5-1 with TRBJ2-3, with 9 bases aligning to TRBD1. CDR3 length: 16 residues. V lost 2 bases to trimming and J lost 0 bases; unmatched junction nucleotides: 4. The germline gives CDR1 SGHRS, CDR2 YFSETQ. The DNA for the CDR3 is TGCGCCAGCAGCTTAGAGACAGGGGGAAGCACAGATACGCAGTATTTT. Protein product: CASSLETGGSTDTQYF.

V usage is TRBV30 and J usage is TRBJ2-7; 9 positions match TRBD1. Germline V gene lookup returns CDR1 GTSNPN and CDR2 SVGIG (reference sequence). V lost 1 base and J lost 2; bases outside the gene matches: 9. The CDR3 totals 16 residues. CDR3 in amino acids: CAWSAPWTGVTYEQYF. Here the CDR3 DNA reads TGTGCCTGGAGTGCCCCTTGGACAGGGGTTACCTACGAGCAGTACTTC.

The V call is TRBV6-6, the J call TRBJ1-3; no firm D call. Trimming removed 1 base at V and 0 bases at J, with 10 bases between. The germline V gene has CDR1 MNHNY and CDR2 SVGAGI (reference sequence). CDR3 length: 16 amino acids. CDR3 residues: CASSYLAVNSGNTIYF. As DNA, the CDR3 is TGTGCCAGCAGTTACTTAGCGGTAAACTCTGGAAACACCATATATTTT.

This chain connects TRBV27 to TRBJ2-5; 7 bases align to TRBD2. V shed 8 bases and J 4 bases; nucleotides not matched to a gene: 1. The CDR3 contains 11 residues. Per germline, CDR1 MNHEY and CDR2 SMNVEV (reference sequence). CDR3 in amino acids: CASGRVETQYF. As DNA, the CDR3 is TGTGCCAGCGGGAGGGTAGAGACCCAGTACTTC.

The chain combines TRBV2 with TRBJ2-7; TRBD2 agrees at 8 bases. The junction had 6 bases not matched to a gene; V was cut back by 5 bases and J by 0 bases. The CDR3 spans 15 residues. Per germline, CDR1 SNHLY and CDR2 FYNNEI. The chain's CDR3 is CASSPTSASSYEQYF. The CDR3 DNA reads as TGTGCCAGCAGTCCGACTAGCGCGAGCTCCTACGAGCAGTACTTC.

The V gene is TRBV2, the J gene TRBJ1-5, with TRBD1 identical over 7 bases. J gave up 5 bases and V 7 bases, and 11 bases lay outside the gene matches. Germline loops: CDR1 SNHLY, CDR2 FYNNEI. CDR3 length equals 15 residues. As DNA, the CDR3 is TGTGCCAGCACCTACAGGGGCCGTCGGGATCAGCCCCAGCATTTT. This codes for CASTYRGRRDQPQHF.

V is TRBV2 and J is TRBJ2-7; 10 bases fit TRBD2. Germline CDR1 is SNHLY and CDR2 is FYNNEI. J was trimmed by 4 bases and V by 4 bases; bases with no gene match: 4. The length of the CDR3 is 14 residues. The CDR3 region has the DNA TGTGCCAGCAGTGTCCGAGCGGGAGGGTACGAGCAGTACTTC. Encoded protein: CASSVRAGGYEQYF.

The chain recombines TRBV4-1 with TRBJ2-1; a weak D match, TRBD2 (5 bases). CDR1 and CDR2 (germline): MGHRA, YSYEKL. The CDR3 length is 14 residues. Trimming removed 4 bases from V and 9 bases from J, with 16 bases in between. The CDR3 sequence is CASSPGKGRGEQFF. For the CDR3, the DNA is TGCGCCAGCAGCCCGGGTAAAGGACGGGGTGAGCAGTTCTTC.

This CDR3 reads CASSPPANSNTGELFF. The DNA for the CDR3 is TGTGCCAGCTCACCGCCGGCCAACTCGAACACCGGGGAGCTGTTTTTT. The chain has TRBV18 and TRBJ2-2; D unresolved. The CDR3 sequence is 16 residues long. V was trimmed by 3 bases and J by 0 bases, leaving 11 bases between them. Germline-derived CDR1 and CDR2 are KGHSH and LQKENI.

V gene TRBV18 combines with J gene TRBJ1-1, with TRBD1 matching 10 bases. This CDR3 spans 14 amino acids. Germline V gives CDR1 KGHSH, CDR2 LQKENI. Trimming took 6 bases from V and 6 from J; bases not matched to a gene: 7. CDR3 DNA: TGTGCCAGCTCTTGGACAGGGGGGTACGCTGAAGCTTTCTTT. Translated, it gives CASSWTGGYAEAFF.

The chain is built from TRBV19 and TRBJ2-2; TRBD2 matches at 7 bases. Unmatched junction bases numbered 3, after V lost 3 bases and J lost 2 bases. The CDR3 is made up of 15 amino acids. The germline gives CDR1 LNHDA, CDR2 SQIVND (reference sequence). CDR3: CASSMGGRNTGELFF. In nucleotides, the CDR3 is TGTGCCAGTAGTATGGGAGGGAGAAACACCGGGGAGCTGTTTTTT.

The chain joins TRBV5-1 to TRBJ2-2; 8 bases align to TRBD1. With V trimmed by 0 bases and J by 6 bases, 4 bases remained unmatched. CDR3 size: 15 residues. Germline V CDR1 and CDR2: SGHRS, YFSETQ. CDR3 coding DNA: TGCGCCAGCAGCTTGGCTCGGACAGGGTCCGGGGAGCTGTTTTTT. Its protein product is CASSLARTGSGELFF.

As DNA, the CDR3 is TGTGCCAGCAGCTTCGGACAGAGAAACACTGAAGCTTTCTTT. Its protein product is CASSFGQRNTEAFF. V is TRBV5-8 and J is TRBJ1-1; D perhaps matches TRBD1 (6 bases). The CDR3 is made up of 14 amino acids. Germline-derived CDR1 and CDR2 are SGHTS and YDEGEE. V lost 2 bases and J lost 2, with 10 bases in between.